A single sample gave rise to the 5 T cell receptor beta chains below, sequenced in a study of glioma-infiltrating T cells. TCR alpha and beta CDR3 regions were amplified from RNA using iRepertoire nested multiplex PCR. MiXCR, applied by TCRdb to the multiplex PCR reads, yields one record per CDR3 protein. The sample includes a few hundred thousand distinct CDR3 sequences, 41% of them seen just once. The sample taken for sequencing was glioma tissue, nonneoplastic brain tissue, or PBMCs (not recorded which). These receptor sequences come from a human donor with low-grade glioma or glioblastoma, undergoing nonglioma brain surgery, or in good health (not recorded which).

The table lists this clonotype with many counts. The chain recombines TRBV6-5 with TRBJ2-7, with 7 bases fitting TRBD2. The CDR3 is 14 residues long. The germline V gene has CDR1 MNHEY and CDR2 SVGAGI. J was trimmed by 3 bases and V by 2 bases; bases with no gene match: 4. The CDR3 region is CASSYGGRIYEQYF. The CDR3 bases are TGTGCCAGCAGTTACGGCGGGAGAATCTACGAGCAGTACTTC.

Turning to this clonotype: Likely a read error: the CDR3 ends without its conserved phenylalanine or tryptophan. J is TRBJ2-3 and V is TRBV7-2, with 7 bases identical to TRBD2. The length of the CDR3 is 14 residues. V lost 3 bases to trimming and J lost 2 bases; unmatched junction nucleotides: 2. Looked up from germline, CDR1 is SGHTA and CDR2 is FQGNSA. The CDR3 here is CASSFRGVTDTQYS. In nucleotides, the CDR3 is TGTGCCAGCAGCTTTCGGGGGGTCACAGATACGCAGTATTCT.

The rearrangement uses TRBV4-1 and TRBJ2-3, with TRBD2 identical over 12 bases. J lost 2 bases, V lost 3 bases, and 3 bases had no gene match. The CDR3 has 16 amino acids. Germline values: CDR1 MGHRA, CDR2 YSYEKL. The CDR3 region has the DNA TGCGCCAGCAGCCAGAGACTAGCGGGAGACACAGATACGCAGTATTTT. Its translation is CASSQRLAGDTDTQYF.

A word on this clonotype: One junction end disagrees with the germline gene, perhaps due to a read error. The chain couples TRBV7-6 to TRBJ2-7; a possible D gene is TRBD2 (6 bases). The V gene's germline CDR1 is SGHVS and CDR2 FNYEAQ. The CDR3 length is 17 residues. DNA for the CDR3: TGTGCCAGCAGCTTCTTCCCCTTGGGTCGAGCGGGCTACGGGCAGTACTTC. This sequence encodes CASSFFPLGRAGYGQYF.

There are a few counts of this clonotype. DNA for the CDR3: TGTGCCAGCAGCCCGCCGGACAGGGACCAGAGCAATGAGCAGTTCTTC. Amino acid sequence: CASSPPDRDQSNEQFF. The chain is built from TRBV6-1 and TRBJ2-1, with TRBD1 matching 8 bases. The germline gives CDR1 MNHNS, CDR2 SASEGT. Germline trimming cut 6 bases from V and 6 bases from J; bases unmatched to any gene: 13. The CDR3 has 16 amino acids.